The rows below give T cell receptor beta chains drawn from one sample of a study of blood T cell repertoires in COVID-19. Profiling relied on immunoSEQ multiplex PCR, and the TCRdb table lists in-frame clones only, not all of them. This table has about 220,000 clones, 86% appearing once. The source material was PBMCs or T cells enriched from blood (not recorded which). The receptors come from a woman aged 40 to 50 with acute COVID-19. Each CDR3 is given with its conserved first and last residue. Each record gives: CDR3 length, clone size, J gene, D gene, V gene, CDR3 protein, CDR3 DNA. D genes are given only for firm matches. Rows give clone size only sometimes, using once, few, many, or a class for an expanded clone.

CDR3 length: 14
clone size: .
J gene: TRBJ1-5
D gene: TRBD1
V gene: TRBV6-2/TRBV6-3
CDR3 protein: CASSQTGVHQPQHF
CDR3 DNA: TGTGCCAGCAGTCAGACAGGGGTTCATCAGCCCCAGCATTTT

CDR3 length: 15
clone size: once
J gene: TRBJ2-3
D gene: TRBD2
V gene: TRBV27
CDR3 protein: CASSLSSGGRGTQYF
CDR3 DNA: TGTGCCAGCAGTTTAAGTAGCGGGGGGCGGGGTACGCAGTATTTT

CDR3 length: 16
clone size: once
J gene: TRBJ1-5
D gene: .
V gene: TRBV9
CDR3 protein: CASSALQGAVNQPQHF
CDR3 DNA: TGTGCCAGCAGCGCCCTACAGGGAGCCGTCAATCAGCCCCAGCATTTT

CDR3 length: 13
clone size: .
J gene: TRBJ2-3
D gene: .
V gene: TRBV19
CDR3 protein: CASSIDRGDTQYF
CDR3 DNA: TGTGCCAGTAGTATAGATAGAGGAGATACGCAGTATTTT

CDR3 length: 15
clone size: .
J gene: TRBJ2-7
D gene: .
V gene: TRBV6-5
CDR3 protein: CASSYPRTGSYEQYF
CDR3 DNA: TGTGCCAGCAGTTACCCCCGCACTGGTAGTTACGAGCAGTACTTC

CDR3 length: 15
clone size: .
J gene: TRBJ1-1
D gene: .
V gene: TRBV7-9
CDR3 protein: CASSNYRDLNTEAFF
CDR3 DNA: TGTGCCAGCAGTAACTACAGGGACCTGAACACTGAAGCTTTCTTT

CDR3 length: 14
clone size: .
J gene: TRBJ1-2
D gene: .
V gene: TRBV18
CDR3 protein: CASSPTGNHYGYTF
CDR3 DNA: TGTGCCAGCTCACCAACAGGGAACCACTATGGCTACACCTTC

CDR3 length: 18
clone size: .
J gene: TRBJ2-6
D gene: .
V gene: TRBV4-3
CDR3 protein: CASSQDVPASSGANVLTF
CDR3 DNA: TGCGCCAGCAGCCAAGATGTTCCAGCTAGCTCTGGGGCCAACGTCCTGACTTTC

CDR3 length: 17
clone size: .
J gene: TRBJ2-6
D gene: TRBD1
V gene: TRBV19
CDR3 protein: CASSPRTGNSGANVLTF
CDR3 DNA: TGTGCCAGTAGTCCTAGGACAGGGAACTCTGGGGCCAACGTCCTGACTTTC

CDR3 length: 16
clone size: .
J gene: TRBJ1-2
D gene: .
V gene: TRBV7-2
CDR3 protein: CASSADPGGSNYGYTF
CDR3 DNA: TGTGCCAGCAGCGCCGACCCGGGGGGTAGTAACTATGGCTACACCTTC

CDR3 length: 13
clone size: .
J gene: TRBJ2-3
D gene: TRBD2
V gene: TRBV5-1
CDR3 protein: CASSPGGAGTQYF
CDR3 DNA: TGCGCCAGCAGCCCCGGGGGAGCGGGGACGCAGTATTTT

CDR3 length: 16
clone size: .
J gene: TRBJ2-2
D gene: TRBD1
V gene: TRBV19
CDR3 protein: CASSMAGQGAAGELFF
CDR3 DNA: TGTGCCAGTAGTATGGCGGGACAGGGGGCAGCCGGGGAGCTGTTTTTT

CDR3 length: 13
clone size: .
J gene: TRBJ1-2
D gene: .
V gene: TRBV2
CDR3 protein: CASSEASNYGYTF
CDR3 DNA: TGTGCCAGCAGTGAAGCGAGTAACTATGGCTACACCTTC

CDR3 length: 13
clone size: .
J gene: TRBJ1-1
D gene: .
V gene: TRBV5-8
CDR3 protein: CASSPGHQAEAFF
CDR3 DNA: TGTGCCAGCAGCCCAGGACATCAGGCTGAAGCTTTCTTT

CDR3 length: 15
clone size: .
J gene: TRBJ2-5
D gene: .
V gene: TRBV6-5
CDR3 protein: CASSYSSSSQETQYF
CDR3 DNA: TGTGCCAGCAGTTACTCGAGTAGCAGCCAAGAGACCCAGTACTTC

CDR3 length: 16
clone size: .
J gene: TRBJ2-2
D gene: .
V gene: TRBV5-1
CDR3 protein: CASSLLAALNTGELFF
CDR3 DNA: TGCGCCAGCAGCTTGTTGGCGGCTTTGAACACCGGGGAGCTGTTTTTT

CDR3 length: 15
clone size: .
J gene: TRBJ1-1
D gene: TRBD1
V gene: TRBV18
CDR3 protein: CASSPKPDRGREAFF
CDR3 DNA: TGTGCCAGCTCACCAAAACCCGACAGGGGCAGGGAAGCTTTCTTT

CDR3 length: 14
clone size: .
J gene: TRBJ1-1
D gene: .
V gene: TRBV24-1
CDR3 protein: CATSEDWVNTEAFF
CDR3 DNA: TGTGCCACCAGTGAGGACTGGGTGAACACTGAAGCTTTCTTT

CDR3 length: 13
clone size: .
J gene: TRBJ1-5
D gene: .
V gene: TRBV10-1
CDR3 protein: CASSKSGNQPQHF
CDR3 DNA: TGCGCCAGCAGTAAATCAGGGAATCAGCCCCAGCATTTT

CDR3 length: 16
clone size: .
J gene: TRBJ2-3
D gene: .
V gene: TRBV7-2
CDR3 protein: CASSLFFAENTDTQYF
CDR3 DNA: TGTGCCAGCAGCTTATTCTTCGCGGAAAACACAGATACGCAGTATTTT

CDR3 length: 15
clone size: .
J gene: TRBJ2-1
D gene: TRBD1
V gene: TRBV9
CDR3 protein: CASNVGQGTLNEQFF
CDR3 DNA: TGTGCCAGCAATGTGGGACAGGGTACTTTAAATGAGCAGTTCTTC

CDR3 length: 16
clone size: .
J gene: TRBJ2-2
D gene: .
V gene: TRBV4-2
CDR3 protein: CASSQEATKNTGELFF
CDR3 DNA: TGTGCCAGCAGCCAAGAGGCGACAAAGAACACCGGGGAGCTGTTTTTT

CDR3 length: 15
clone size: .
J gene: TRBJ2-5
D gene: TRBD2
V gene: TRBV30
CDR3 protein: CAWSATRGAGETQYF
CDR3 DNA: TGTGCCTGGAGTGCGACGCGGGGGGCAGGGGAGACCCAGTACTTC

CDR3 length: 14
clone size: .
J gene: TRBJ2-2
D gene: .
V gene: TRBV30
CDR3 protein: CACPGRQNTGELFF
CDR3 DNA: TGTGCCTGTCCGGGGAGACAGAACACCGGGGAGCTGTTTTTT

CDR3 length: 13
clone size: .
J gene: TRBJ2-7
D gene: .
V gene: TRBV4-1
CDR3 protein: CASSQSLLDEQYF
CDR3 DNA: TGCGCCAGCAGCCAATCACTCCTTGACGAGCAGTACTTC

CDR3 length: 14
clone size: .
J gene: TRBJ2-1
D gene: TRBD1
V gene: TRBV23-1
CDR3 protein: CAREGQGAGNEQFF
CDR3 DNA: TGCGCCAGGGAGGGACAGGGGGCTGGCAATGAGCAGTTCTTC

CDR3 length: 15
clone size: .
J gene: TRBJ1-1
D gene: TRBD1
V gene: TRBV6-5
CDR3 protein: CASSYLGQGVTEAFF
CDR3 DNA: TGTGCCAGCAGTTACCTCGGACAGGGGGTCACTGAAGCTTTCTTT

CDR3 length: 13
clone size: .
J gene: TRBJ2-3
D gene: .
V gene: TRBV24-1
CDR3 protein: CATSEMGGGTQYF
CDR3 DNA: TGTGCCACCAGTGAAATGGGGGGAGGTACGCAGTATTTT

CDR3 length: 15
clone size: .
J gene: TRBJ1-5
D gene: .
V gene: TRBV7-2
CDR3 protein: CASSSPGVGNQPQHF
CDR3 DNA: TGTGCCAGCAGCTCCCCAGGGGTTGGCAATCAGCCCCAGCATTTT

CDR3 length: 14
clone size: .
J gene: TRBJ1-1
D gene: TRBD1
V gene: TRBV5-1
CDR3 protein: CASSGGTGGTEAFF
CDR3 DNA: TGCGCCAGCAGCGGTGGGACAGGGGGGACTGAAGCTTTCTTT

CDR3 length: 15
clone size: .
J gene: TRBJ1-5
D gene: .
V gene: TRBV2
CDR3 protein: CASSVDTWANQPQHF
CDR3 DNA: TGTGCCAGCAGTGTAGACACGTGGGCAAATCAGCCCCAGCATTTT

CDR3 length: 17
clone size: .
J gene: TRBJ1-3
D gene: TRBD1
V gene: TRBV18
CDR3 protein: CASSKLPGQVGRNTIYF
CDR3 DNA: TGTGCCAGCTCCAAATTACCGGGACAGGTTGGACGAAACACCATATATTTT

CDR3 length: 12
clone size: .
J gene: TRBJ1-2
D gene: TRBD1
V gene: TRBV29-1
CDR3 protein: CSVGQAVDGYTF
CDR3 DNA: TGCAGCGTCGGACAGGCGGTTGATGGCTACACCTTC

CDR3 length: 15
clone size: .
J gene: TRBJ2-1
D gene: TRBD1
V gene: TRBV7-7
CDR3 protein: CASSLGQGAYNEQFF
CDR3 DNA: TGTGCCAGCAGCCTAGGACAGGGTGCCTACAATGAGCAGTTCTTC

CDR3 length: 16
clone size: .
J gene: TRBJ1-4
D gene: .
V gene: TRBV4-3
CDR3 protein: CASSQESGAVNEKLFF
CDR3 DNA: TGCGCCAGCAGCCAAGAATCCGGTGCCGTTAATGAAAAACTGTTTTTT